This T cell receptor (beta chain) appears in the sequencing data of a study of blood T cell repertoires in COVID-19. Measured with immunoSEQ multiplex PCR; TCRdb has only the in-frame clones, and not every one. The table includes 250,000 to 300,000 clones, under 90% detected once. The CDR3 loop spans 16 amino acids. Germline assignment: CDR1 SGHKS and CDR2 YYEKEE (reference sequence). V lost 4 bases to trimming and J lost 5 bases, with 22 bases between them. This TCR was sampled from a woman aged 50 to 65 who had been exposed to COVID-19. This rearrangement joins TRBV5-5 to TRBJ2-7, with a tentative D call TRBD2 (7 bases). The sequenced sample was PBMCs or T cells enriched from blood (not recorded which). CDR3: CASSRPVGGPGDEQYF. CDR3 in DNA: TGTGCCAGCAGCCGACCGGTCGGGGGGCCCGGGGACGAGCAGTACTTC.